What follows is one T cell receptor beta chain and its context. The antigen is undetermined. The sample belongs to a study of regulatory T cells in long-lasting Graves disease. Study-wide results and caveats: TCR diversity in persistent Graves' patients was below that of newly diagnosed ones. Persistent disease exhibited a predilection for TRBV28, TRBJ1-2 and TRBJ2-5.

CDR1 and CDR2 from the germline V gene are KGHSH and LQKENI. This CDR3 region has 14 residues. V lost 0 bases, J lost 3 bases, and 0 bases stayed unmatched. Described time point: newly diagnosed GD, antithyroid drugs for less than 3 months. Following extraction of RNA from PBMCs, that RNA was used to make the TCR library. Researchers made TCR beta libraries by using iRepertoire HTBI primers and running Arm-PCR on CDR3 regions. TCRdb reprocessed the multiplex PCR reads with MiXCR, giving one entry per CDR3 protein. Among 350,000 to 550,000 distinct CDR3 sequences, roughly 17% were seen once, and the ten largest hold under 30%. In addition, the sample was reused for a study of T cells in Graves' hyperthyroidism and ophthalmopathy. From that paper: Any patient presenting with uncontrolled infection, other autoimmune disease, pregnancy or lactation was left out. The diagnoses drew upon clinical symptoms, serum thyroxine and TRAb, thyroid ultrasound and orbital computed tomography.

The chain carries TRBV18 and TRBJ2-5, with 8 nucleotides matching TRBD1. The sample consisted of peripheral blood mononuclear cells (PBMCs), taken at new diagnosis, from a patient treated with antithyroid drugs. This sequence was found in a woman aged 18-30 years with Graves disease. CDR3 sequence (DNA): TGTGCCAGCTCACCACCGGGACAGGAAGAGACCCAGTACTTC. Its protein product is CASSPPGQEETQYF.